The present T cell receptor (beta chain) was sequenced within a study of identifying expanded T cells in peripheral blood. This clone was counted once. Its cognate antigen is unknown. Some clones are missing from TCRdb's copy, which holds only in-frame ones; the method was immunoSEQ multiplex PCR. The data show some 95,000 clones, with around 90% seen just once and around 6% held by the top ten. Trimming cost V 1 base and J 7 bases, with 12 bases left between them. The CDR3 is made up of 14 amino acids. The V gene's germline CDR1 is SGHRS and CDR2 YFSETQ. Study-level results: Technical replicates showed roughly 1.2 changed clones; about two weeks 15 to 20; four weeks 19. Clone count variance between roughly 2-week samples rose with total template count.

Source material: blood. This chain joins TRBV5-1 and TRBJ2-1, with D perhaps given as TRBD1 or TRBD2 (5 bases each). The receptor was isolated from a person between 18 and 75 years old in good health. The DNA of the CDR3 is TGCGCCAGCAGCTTGACGGGAAAGGGGAATGAGCAGTTCTTC. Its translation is CASSLTGKGNEQFF.